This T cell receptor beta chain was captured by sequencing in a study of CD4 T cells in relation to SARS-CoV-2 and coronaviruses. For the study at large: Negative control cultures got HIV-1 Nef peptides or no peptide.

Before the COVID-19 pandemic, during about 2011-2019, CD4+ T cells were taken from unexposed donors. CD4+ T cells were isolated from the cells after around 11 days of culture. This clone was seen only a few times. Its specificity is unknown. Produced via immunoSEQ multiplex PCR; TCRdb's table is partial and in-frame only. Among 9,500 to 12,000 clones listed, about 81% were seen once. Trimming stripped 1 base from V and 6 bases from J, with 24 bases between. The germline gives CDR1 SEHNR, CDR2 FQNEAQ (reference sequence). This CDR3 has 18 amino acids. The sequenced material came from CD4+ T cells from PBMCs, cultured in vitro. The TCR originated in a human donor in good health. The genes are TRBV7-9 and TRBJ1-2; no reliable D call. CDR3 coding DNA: TGTGCCAGCAGCTTAGGTCCGTCGGCAGTCGCTGTTCGAGATGGCTACACCTTC. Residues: CASSLGPSAVAVRDGYTF.